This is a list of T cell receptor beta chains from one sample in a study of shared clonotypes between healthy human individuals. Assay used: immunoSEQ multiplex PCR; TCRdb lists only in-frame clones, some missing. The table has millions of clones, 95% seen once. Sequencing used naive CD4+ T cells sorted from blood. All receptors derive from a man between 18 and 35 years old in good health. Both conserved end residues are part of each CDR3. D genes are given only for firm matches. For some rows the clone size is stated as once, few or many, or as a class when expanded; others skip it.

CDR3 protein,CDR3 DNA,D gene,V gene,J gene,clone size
CAGRAGGNEQYF,TGTGCCGGGCGAGCTGGGGGGAACGAGCAGTACTTC,NA,TRBV30,TRBJ2-7,NA
CASSGGTGITDTQYF,TGTGCCAGCAGTGGAGGGACAGGAATTACAGATACGCAGTATTTT,TRBD1,TRBV2,TRBJ2-3,NA
CASSQTRAYEQYF,TGTGCCAGCTCACAGACCCGGGCCTACGAGCAGTACTTC,NA,TRBV18,TRBJ2-7,once
CASSVGAQETQYF,TGTGCCAGCAGCGTAGGCGCCCAAGAGACCCAGTACTTC,NA,TRBV9,TRBJ2-5,NA
CASSRLPGWQGVGEQYF,TGCGCCAGCAGCCGATTGCCCGGCTGGCAGGGGGTCGGCGAGCAGTACTTC,TRBD1,TRBV4-3,TRBJ2-7,NA
CASSATENTEAFF,TGTGCCAGCAGCGCAACAGAAAACACTGAAGCTTTCTTT,NA,TRBV7-2,TRBJ1-1,NA
CASRPGQFNSPLHF,TGTGCCAGCAGGCCGGGACAATTCAATTCACCCCTCCACTTT,NA,TRBV6-5,TRBJ1-6,NA
CASSVDSNYGYTF,TGTGCCAGCAGCGTAGACAGCAACTATGGCTACACCTTC,NA,TRBV9,TRBJ1-2,NA
CASSSGRGWETQYF,TGTGCCAGCAGCTCCGGCCGGGGCTGGGAGACCCAGTACTTC,NA,TRBV7-2,TRBJ2-5,NA
CASSQLGLLNEKLFF,TGCGCCAGCAGCCAACTAGGACTGCTGAATGAAAAACTGTTTTTT,NA,TRBV4-1,TRBJ1-4,NA
CASSPLGVGKSPLHF,TGTGCCAGCTCACCACTTGGCGTCGGCAAATCACCCCTCCACTTT,NA,TRBV18,TRBJ1-6,NA
CASSRVTGYTEAFF,TGTGCCAGTAGTAGGGTAACGGGGTACACTGAAGCTTTCTTT,NA,TRBV19,TRBJ1-1,NA
CSVQQGVLSTEAFF,TGCAGCGTCCAACAGGGGGTGCTGAGCACTGAAGCTTTCTTT,TRBD1,TRBV29-1,TRBJ1-1,NA
CASRTNFRTGEIYADSPLHF,TGTGCCAGTAGAACCAATTTTAGGACAGGGGAAATATATGCGGATTCACCCCTCCACTTT,TRBD1,TRBV19,TRBJ1-6,NA
CASSEPPGGAGYEQYF,TGCGCCAGCAGTGAGCCTCCAGGGGGGGCCGGGTACGAGCAGTACTTC,NA,TRBV10-1,TRBJ2-7,NA
CASGPTRQGACHF,TGTGCCAGCGGCCCCACCAGACAGGGGGCCTGCCACTTC,TRBD1,TRBV11-2,TRBJ2-7,NA
CASSPRTGVNEQFF,TGTGCCAGCAGTCCTCGGACAGGGGTTAATGAGCAGTTCTTC,TRBD1,TRBV25-1,TRBJ2-1,NA
CASSLTGTLEEQYF,TGTGCCAGCAGCTTAACCGGGACTCTTGAGGAGCAGTACTTC,NA,TRBV7-3,TRBJ2-7,NA
CASSPGDRLYEQYF,TGTGCCAGCTCACCGGGGGACAGACTTTACGAGCAGTACTTC,TRBD1,TRBV18,TRBJ2-7,NA
CASSLASVGQARETQYF,TGTGCCAGCAGCTTAGCGTCGGTGGGACAGGCGCGTGAGACCCAGTACTTC,TRBD1,TRBV7-8,TRBJ2-5,NA
CASSLGWVEQFF,TGTGCCAGCAGCTTAGGTTGGGTTGAGCAGTTCTTC,NA,TRBV11-2,TRBJ2-1,NA
CASRGRGQRNTEAFF,TGTGCCAGCAGGGGGCGGGGACAGAGGAACACTGAAGCTTTCTTT,TRBD1,TRBV2,TRBJ1-1,NA
CAGTTGLGYTF,TGTGCCGGCACAACAGGGCTTGGCTACACCTTC,NA,TRBV6-1,TRBJ1-2,NA
CASSLDRATGELFF,TGTGCCAGCAGCCTAGACCGAGCAACCGGGGAGCTGTTTTTT,NA,TRBV11-2,TRBJ2-2,NA
CASSPPGQGNYGYTF,TGTGCCAGCTCACCACCCGGACAGGGGAACTATGGCTACACCTTC,TRBD1,TRBV18,TRBJ1-2,NA
CSAGTGNEQFF,TGCAGTGCTGGGACGGGGAATGAGCAGTTCTTC,NA,TRBV20-1,TRBJ2-1,NA
CASSYPGQGSGF,TGTGCCAGCAGTTACCCCGGACAGGGTAGTGGATTC,TRBD1,TRBV6-6,TRBJ1-2,NA
CASSLAAGWQETQYF,TGCGCCAGCAGCTTGGCGGCAGGGTGGCAAGAGACCCAGTACTTC,NA,TRBV5-1,TRBJ2-5,once
CAISVSSGTSYEQYF,TGTGCCATCAGTGTATCTAGCGGGACCTCCTACGAGCAGTACTTC,TRBD2,TRBV10-3,TRBJ2-7,NA
CASNSPGGRGELFF,TGTGCCAGCAACTCTCCAGGGGGTCGCGGGGAGCTGTTTTTT,TRBD1,TRBV28,TRBJ2-2,NA
CASSYGLSTDTQYF,TGTGCCAGCAGCTACGGACTGAGCACAGATACGCAGTATTTT,NA,TRBV7-2,TRBJ2-3,NA
CASSEPGLVNYEQYF,TGCGCCAGCAGTGAGCCGGGACTAGTAAACTACGAGCAGTACTTC,TRBD2,TRBV10-2,TRBJ2-7,NA
CASSNGLGLNGNTIYF,TGTGCCAGCAGCAATGGTTTGGGCTTAAATGGAAACACCATATATTTT,NA,TRBV7-9,TRBJ1-3,NA
CASSTREGYDRSPLHF,TGTGCCAGCAGCACCCGTGAGGGGTACGATCGATCACCCCTCCACTTT,NA,TRBV11-2,TRBJ1-6,NA
CASSSTWSSYNSPLHF,TGTGCCAGCAGCTCTACTTGGAGCTCCTATAATTCACCCCTCCACTTT,NA,TRBV13,TRBJ1-6,NA
CSVARGQGDTQYF,TGCAGCGTCGCCAGGGGACAGGGGGATACGCAGTATTTT,TRBD1,TRBV29-1,TRBJ2-3,NA
CAWRERGGLRYNEQFF,TGTGCCTGGAGAGAGCGGGGGGGTCTCCGCTACAATGAGCAGTTCTTC,TRBD2,TRBV30,TRBJ2-1,NA
CASRAGHLSYEQYF,TGTGCCAGTAGAGCGGGACACCTCTCCTACGAGCAGTACTTC,NA,TRBV19,TRBJ2-7,NA
CASSQLQASNEQFF,TGTGCCAGCAGTCAACTACAGGCGAGCAATGAGCAGTTCTTC,NA,TRBV2,TRBJ2-1,NA
CASSLGAGAAYEQYF,TGTGCCAGCAGCTTGGGGGCGGGAGCTGCTTACGAGCAGTACTTC,TRBD2,TRBV5-4,TRBJ2-7,NA
CAIRDGNQPQHF,TGTGCCATCAGGGACGGCAATCAGCCCCAGCATTTT,NA,TRBV10-3,TRBJ1-5,NA
CASSLAPGVLTDTQYF,TGCGCCAGCAGCTTGGCCCCGGGGGTATTAACAGATACGCAGTATTTT,NA,TRBV5-1,TRBJ2-3,NA
CASSPSIRGAYEQYF,TGTGCCAGCAGCCCCAGTATTCGGGGCGCCTACGAGCAGTACTTC,NA,TRBV28,TRBJ2-7,NA
CASSFLRTDRGHGYTF,TGTGCCAGCAGCTTCTTAAGGACGGACAGGGGCCATGGCTACACCTTC,TRBD1,TRBV7-2,TRBJ1-2,NA
CASSSFGGGLEQYF,TGTGCCAGCAGCTCCTTCGGCGGGGGTCTTGAGCAGTACTTC,TRBD2,TRBV7-2,TRBJ2-7,NA
CASSNGQADYGYTF,TGTGCCAGCAGTAACGGACAGGCCGACTATGGCTACACCTTC,TRBD1,TRBV6-5,TRBJ1-2,NA
CASSRGQVMAEKLFF,TGTGCCAGCAGTAGAGGCCAGGTAATGGCAGAAAAACTGTTTTTT,NA,TRBV6-1,TRBJ1-4,NA
CAWIEAGPPSYNEQFF,TGTGCCTGGATAGAGGCAGGCCCACCTTCCTACAATGAGCAGTTCTTC,NA,TRBV30,TRBJ2-1,NA
CASTDRPNEKLFF,TGTGCCAGCACGGACAGGCCTAATGAAAAACTGTTTTTT,TRBD1,TRBV6-5,TRBJ1-4,NA
CASSSQQLSYEQYF,TGTGCCAGCAGCTCTCAGCAGCTCTCCTACGAGCAGTACTTC,NA,TRBV7-9,TRBJ2-7,NA
CASSMEEGFEQYF,TGTGCCAGTAGTATGGAAGAGGGTTTTGAGCAGTACTTC,NA,TRBV19,TRBJ2-7,NA
CATESRGQGAYEQYF,TGTGCCACCGAATCCCGAGGACAGGGGGCCTACGAGCAGTACTTC,TRBD1,TRBV19,TRBJ2-7,few
CASKPGQGHEKLFF,TGTGCCAGCAAACCGGGACAGGGTCATGAAAAACTGTTTTTT,TRBD1,TRBV28,TRBJ1-4,NA
CASSLRDRGHEQYF,TGTGCCAGCAGCTTGCGGGACAGGGGCCACGAGCAGTACTTC,TRBD1,TRBV5-4,TRBJ2-7,once
CASSSGQGNTIYF,TGTGCCAGCAGCTCGGGACAGGGAAACACCATATATTTT,TRBD1,TRBV7-3,TRBJ1-3,once